The 20 T cell receptor beta chains below come from one sample, sequenced in a study of T cells in Graves' hyperthyroidism and ophthalmopathy. From RNA transcripts, TCR beta CDR3 regions were amplified. First-round RT-PCR of the TCR CDR3 relied on the HTBI primer set. TCRdb fed the multiplex PCR reads into MiXCR, producing one record per CDR3 protein. Of 660,000 or so distinct CDR3 sequences listed, roughly 45% were seen once; the top ten hold approximately 7.2%. Sequenced sample: peripheral blood or thyroid tissue (not recorded which). The receptors stem from an adult man with Graves' disease, either hyperthyroidism or ophthalmopathy (not recorded which).

With regard to this clonotype: The junction and the germline gene differ at one end; a read error may be behind it. The chain joins TRBV2 to TRBJ1-5; D is unresolved. The CDR3 loop spans 14 amino acids. CDR1 is SNHLY, CDR2 FYNNEI, per germline. The CDR3 DNA follows: TGTGCCGGCAGTTTGTGGAGGGAGGGACAGCCCCAGCATTTT. Translation gives CAGSLWREGQPQHF.

The chain links TRBV10-3 to TRBJ1-1, with D possibly being TRBD1 (6 bases). Germline V gene lookup returns CDR1 ENHRY and CDR2 SYGVKD. The length of the CDR3 is 12 residues. V dropped 4 bases and J dropped 11 bases, with 14 bases sitting between them. The CDR3, as DNA: TGTGCCATCAGTGTAGATCTAGGGGGGGCTTTCTTT. This gives the protein CAISVDLGGAFF.

The chain joins TRBV19 to TRBJ2-2, with D possibly matching TRBD1 (5 bases). Trimming left V 7 bases short and J 7 bases short, with 16 bases between. Germline CDR1 is LNHDA and CDR2 is SQIVND (reference sequence). The CDR3 covers 14 residues. The CDR3 loop reads CASNGLRASGELFF. The CDR3 coding sequence is TGTGCCAGTAACGGGCTCAGGGCGAGCGGGGAGCTGTTTTTT.

The J gene is TRBJ1-2, the V gene TRBV5-1; 7 nucleotides match TRBD1. V shed 4 bases and J 8 bases; nucleotides not matched to a gene: 8. This CDR3 is 13 amino acids long. Germline-derived CDR1 and CDR2 are SGHRS and YFSETQ. DNA of the CDR3: TGCGCCAGCAGCACAGGACAGGTCTCGGGCTACACCTTC. Protein product: CASSTGQVSGYTF.

This clonotype was picked up a small number of times. This chain connects TRBV7-8 to TRBJ1-1, with D uncertain. With 8 bases removed from V and 4 bases from J, the gap between germline ends came to 14 bases. Germline V gene sequence: CDR1 SGHVS, CDR2 FQNEAQ. CDR3 length: 13 amino acids. CDR3 bases: TGTGCCAGCCGTACTGGAGGGCCCACTGAAGCTTTCTTT. Translated, it gives CASRTGGPTEAFF.

The V gene is TRBV20-1, the J gene TRBJ1-5, with 7 bases matching TRBD1. The CDR3 is 13 residues long. Germline values: CDR1 DFQATT, CDR2 SNEGSKA (reference sequence). J was trimmed by 7 bases and V by 5 bases; bases with no gene match: 8. CDR3 protein: CSAREGGGQPQHF. Here the CDR3 DNA reads TGCAGTGCTCGTGAAGGAGGGGGCCAGCCCCAGCATTTT.

This clonotype was recorded at least ten times. V and J are TRBV24-1 and TRBJ1-5, with 7 bases identical to TRBD1. The CDR3 covers 13 residues. J was trimmed by 5 bases and V by 4 bases; bases with no gene match: 1. The germline V gene has CDR1 KGHDR and CDR2 SFDVKD. The CDR3 protein is CATSETGHQPQHF. In DNA, the CDR3 is TGTGCCACCAGTGAGACAGGGCATCAGCCCCAGCATTTT.

This clonotype was detected only a few times. J is TRBJ1-5 and V is TRBV20-1; D is ambiguous. Per the germline V gene, CDR1 is DFQATT and CDR2 is SNEGSKA (reference sequence). The germline V and J ends were trimmed by 3 bases and 3 bases, with 15 bases remaining between them. The CDR3 runs to 15 residues. The CDR3 reads CSASPAFDINQPQHF. In DNA, the CDR3 is TGCAGTGCTAGCCCCGCTTTTGACATCAATCAGCCCCAGCATTTT.

This chain joins TRBV19 and TRBJ1-1, with D uncertain. This CDR3 has 13 residues. Germline CDR1 is LNHDA and CDR2 is SQIVND (reference sequence). V lost 6 bases and J 5 bases, leaving 13 bases between the germline ends. CDR3 sequence reads: CASRTGRRTEAFF. As DNA, the CDR3 is TGTGCCAGTAGGACGGGCCGAAGGACTGAAGCTTTCTTT.

This clonotype occurred a few times. The rearrangement joins TRBV7-2 to TRBJ1-2, with TRBD1 identical over 9 bases. V was pared by 5 bases and J by 8 bases, with 9 bases of the junction left unmatched. Germline V gene data show CDR1 as SGHTA and CDR2 as FQGNSA. CDR3 length: 14 residues. The CDR3 coding sequence is TGTGCCAGCAGCCCCGGACAGGGGCTCCCGGGCTACACCTTC. Encoded protein: CASSPGQGLPGYTF.

For this clonotype: A much more abundant neighbour one base away suggests this may be a read error. V usage is TRBV20-1 and J usage is TRBJ2-5, with 7 nucleotides matching TRBD2. The trim removed 2 bases at V and 7 bases at J, leaving 10 bases unmatched. Germline CDR1 reads DFQATT; CDR2 reads SNEGSKA (reference sequence). This CDR3 spans 14 amino acids. The CDR3 DNA sequence: TGCAGTGCTAGACGCGGCGGGAGTAGGGGGACCCAGTACTTC. Its translation is CSARRGGSRGTQYF.

With respect to this clonotype: Possible read error: a much larger clone is one base away. The chain joins TRBV15 to TRBJ2-7; D is possibly TRBD2 (5 bases). Germline assignment: CDR1 LNHNV and CDR2 YYDKDF (reference sequence). The CDR3 is made up of 15 amino acids. The CDR3 loop is CAISRVGTGTYEQYF. For the CDR3, the DNA is TGTGCCATCAGCAGAGTCGGTACGGGAACCTACGAGCAGTACTTC.

This clonotype was counted many times. This chain links TRBV7-6 with TRBJ2-7; 7 bases align to TRBD1. With 3 bases clipped from V and 7 bases from J, the junction kept 9 bases outside the gene matches. The CDR3 runs 14 residues. Per the germline V gene, CDR1 is SGHVS and CDR2 is FNYEAQ. The CDR3 DNA reads as TGTGCCAGCAGCTTTGGAACAGCAGGGGGAGAGCAGTACTTC. Encoded protein: CASSFGTAGGEQYF.

A single count supports this clonotype. The rearrangement joins TRBV11-2 to TRBJ1-4; possibly TRBD1 for D (5 bases). Germline V gene lookup returns CDR1 SGHAT and CDR2 FQNNGV. V lost 2 bases, J lost 10 bases, and 11 bases lay in between. The CDR3 extends over 13 amino acids. This CDR3 reads CASSLRGVGKLFF. CDR3 DNA sequence: TGTGCCAGCAGCTTACGGGGGGTAGGAAAACTGTTTTTT. Together with reference TRBV11-2 and TRBJ1-4, the CDR3 gives the full variable domain: EAGVAQSPRYKIIEKRQSVAFWCNPISGHATLYWYQQILGQGPKLLIQFQNNGVVDDSQLPKDRFSAERLKGVDSTLKIQPAKLEDSAVYLCASSLRGVGKLFFGSGTQLSVL.

Many counts were recorded for this clonotype. The gene calls are TRBV29-1 and TRBJ1-2, with TRBD1 matching over 9 bases. Looked up from germline, CDR1 is SQVTM and CDR2 is ANQGSEA. The length of the CDR3 is 13 residues. Trimming at V came to 6 bases and at J to 8 bases, leaving 10 bases not matched to a gene. CDR3 DNA: TGCAGCGTGACGGGGTACAGGGGGCTCGGCTACACCTTC. Translated: CSVTGYRGLGYTF.

This clonotype has only a few counts. A much larger clone differs from this one at a single base, so this may be a read error. The chain combines TRBV10-3 with TRBJ1-1; 7 positions agree with TRBD1. The V gene's germline CDR1 is ENHRY and CDR2 SYGVKD. The ends lost 7 bases at V and 1 base at J; junction bases unmatched: 3. This CDR3 is 13 amino acids long. The CDR3 reads CAITGGGNTEAFF. CDR3 DNA sequence: TGTGCCATCACAGGGGGAGGGAACACTGAAGCTTTCTTT.

This clonotype has a handful of counts. The gene calls are TRBV29-1 and TRBJ1-4; no clear D gene. V was clipped by 6 bases and J by 0 bases, with 8 bases between them. This CDR3 has 13 amino acids. The germline CDR1 and CDR2 sequences are SQVTM and ANQGSEA. This CDR3 reads CSVELSTNEKLFF. The CDR3, as DNA: TGCAGCGTAGAATTATCAACTAATGAAAAACTGTTTTTT.

The chain is built from TRBV20-1 and TRBJ2-2; 12 positions match TRBD2. With V trimmed by 1 base and J by 7 bases, 7 bases remained unmatched. Germline V CDR1 and CDR2: DFQATT, SNEGSKA (reference sequence). There are 16 residues in the CDR3. CDR3 sequence: CSARALAGGTHGELFF. CDR3 coding DNA: TGCAGTGCTAGAGCTCTAGCGGGAGGGACTCACGGGGAGCTGTTTTTT.

This clonotype occurred a few times. V and J are TRBV20-1 and TRBJ1-6, with unresolved D. CDR3 length: 11 residues. Germline V gene lookup returns CDR1 DFQATT and CDR2 SNEGSKA (reference sequence). Between the trimmed V and J ends, which lost 0 bases and 9 bases, there was a span of 3 bases. The chain's CDR3 is CSARDVSPLHF. CDR3 nucleotides: TGCAGTGCTAGAGATGTTTCACCCCTCCACTTT.

For this clonotype: It may be a read error: a sequence one base away is much more abundant. V usage is TRBV9 and J usage is TRBJ2-7; TRBD2 agrees at 8 bases. The CDR3 covers 15 residues. Germline assignment: CDR1 SGDLS and CDR2 YYNGEE. The V gene end was trimmed by 2 bases and the J gene end by 1 base; junction bases not matched to a gene: 5. The CDR3 region is CASSVGVAGSYEQYF. In DNA form, the CDR3 reads TGTGCCAGCAGCGTCGGAGTAGCGGGGTCCTACGAGCAGTACTTC.